These T cell receptor beta chains were read from a single sample in a study of CD8 T cells in ankylosing spondylitis. TCRdb processed the 5' RACE reads anew with MiXCR; each CDR3 protein has one entry. The table includes hundreds of thousands of distinct CDR3 sequences, about 12% detected once. Sequencing input: blood, either unsorted or a sorted T cell fraction (not recorded which). Receptor source: a male donor with ankylosing spondylitis. The CDR3 runs from the conserved cysteine through the conserved F or W. The D gene is left open where the match is weak. Size tells how often a clone was seen (once, few, many) or the class of an expanded clone, and some rows leave it out.

cdr3_aa: CSASYSNQPQHF; cdr3_nt: TGCAGTGCTAGCTATAGCAATCAGCCCCAGCATTTT; d_call: .; j_call: TRBJ1-5; clone_size: few; v_call: TRBV20-1
cdr3_aa: CAISESLAGRVVETQYF; cdr3_nt: TGTGCCATCAGTGAGTCCCTAGCGGGAAGAGTCGTGGAGACCCAGTACTTC; d_call: TRBD2; j_call: TRBJ2-5; clone_size: many; v_call: TRBV10-3
cdr3_aa: CASSQDPSTGARGGYTF; cdr3_nt: TGCGCCAGCAGCCAAGATCCCTCGACAGGGGCCAGGGGCGGCTACACCTTC; d_call: TRBD1; j_call: TRBJ1-2; clone_size: few; v_call: TRBV4-1
cdr3_aa: CASRTVSSGYTF; cdr3_nt: TGTGCCAGCCGGACGGTCTCCTCTGGCTACACCTTC; d_call: .; j_call: TRBJ1-2; clone_size: .; v_call: TRBV12-3/TRBV12-4
cdr3_aa: CASSPGPMGNTIYF; cdr3_nt: TGTGCCAGCAGCCCAGGACCAATGGGAAACACCATATATTTT; d_call: .; j_call: TRBJ1-3; clone_size: many; v_call: TRBV7-8
cdr3_aa: CASSPPGGDYGYTF; cdr3_nt: TGTGCCAGCAGCCCCCCGGGGGGGGACTATGGCTACACCTTC; d_call: .; j_call: TRBJ1-2; clone_size: .; v_call: TRBV6-1
cdr3_aa: CASSVHGGSSQEQYF; cdr3_nt: TGTGCCAGCAGTGTCCACGGTGGTAGCAGCCAAGAGCAGTACTTC; d_call: .; j_call: TRBJ2-7; clone_size: .; v_call: TRBV6-1
cdr3_aa: CATSREGKGPHEQYF; cdr3_nt: TGTGCCACCAGCAGAGAGGGGAAAGGTCCCCACGAGCAGTACTTC; d_call: .; j_call: TRBJ2-7; clone_size: many; v_call: TRBV15
cdr3_aa: CSASRGNTGELFF; cdr3_nt: TGCAGTGCGAGCAGGGGGAACACCGGGGAGCTGTTTTTT; d_call: .; j_call: TRBJ2-2; clone_size: .; v_call: TRBV20-1
cdr3_aa: CASNGAQGEQYF; cdr3_nt: TGTGCCAGCAATGGGGCGCAGGGTGAGCAGTACTTC; d_call: .; j_call: TRBJ2-7; clone_size: .; v_call: TRBV6-6
cdr3_aa: CSAWGGSPTDTQYF; cdr3_nt: TGCAGTGCCTGGGGGGGGTCCCCCACAGATACGCAGTATTTT; d_call: TRBD2; j_call: TRBJ2-3; clone_size: .; v_call: TRBV20-1
cdr3_aa: CASSADSFGEQFF; cdr3_nt: TGTGCCAGCAGCGCCGACTCATTCGGTGAGCAGTTCTTC; d_call: .; j_call: TRBJ2-1; clone_size: .; v_call: TRBV6-1
cdr3_aa: CASTQTPTRGTGKLFF; cdr3_nt: TGTGCCAGTACCCAGACACCTACGCGAGGCACCGGGAAGCTGTTTTTT; d_call: .; j_call: TRBJ2-2; clone_size: .; v_call: TRBV19
cdr3_aa: CASSLGGLAALNEQFF; cdr3_nt: TGTGCCAGCAGCTTAGGTGGACTAGCGGCCCTCAATGAGCAGTTCTTC; d_call: TRBD2; j_call: TRBJ2-1; clone_size: .; v_call: TRBV13
cdr3_aa: CASSVKGYSTDTQYF; cdr3_nt: TGTGCCAGCAGTGTCAAAGGGTATAGCACAGATACGCAGTATTTT; d_call: .; j_call: TRBJ2-3; clone_size: few; v_call: TRBV2